The source of this T cell receptor (beta chain) is a study of T cell responses to AZD1222 COVID-19 vaccine. For this clone: The antigen remains unidentified.

Clones were sequenced by immunoSEQ multiplex PCR, and TCRdb holds only the in-frame ones, with some missing. Of roughly 110,000 clones in the sample, around 92% were seen once. Second-dose recipients at about 4 or about 12 weeks were treated as one pooled group. The study's findings and limits: No day 14 peak samples; only post-peak repertoires were characterized. Baseline serostatus was positive in only six AZD1222 recipients. Spike-wide vaccine-associated CD4 TCRs dominated at 160-218 and 743-854.

V was trimmed by 2 bases and J by 8 bases, leaving 15 bases between them. CDR1 MNHEY and CDR2 SVGAGI come from the germline V gene. The CDR3 covers 14 residues. The chain joins TRBV6-5 to TRBJ1-2; weak D call: TRBD1 (5 bases). Sequenced here: peripheral blood, sampled 28 days after the second AZD1222 dose. This TCR derives from an adult who received the AZD1222 COVID-19 vaccine. The CDR3 is CASSYAWQGRGYTF. For the CDR3, the DNA is TGTGCCAGCAGTTACGCGTGGCAGGGCCGAGGCTACACCTTC.